The subject of this entry is one T cell receptor beta chain. Taking its sample share into account, this clonotype is large (0.1 to 1%). Its antigen has not been determined. No much larger clone exists at a distance of one base, and base qualities are not known. This sample is part of a study of precursors of human CD4 cytotoxic T cells (dated by TCRdb to the late 2010s). In the study overall: In total, CD4+ memory subsets from 15 or so donors went into the bulk TCR-seq analysis. Sequences for both the TCRalpha and TCRbeta chains came out of the TCR-seq analysis of about 13 donors (table S7). The research as a whole found: Only about 95% of the 14 donors were included in some bulk TCR-seq comparisons, suggesting that not every subset was available for every donor. Expanded effector clonotypes accounted for a larger share of IL-7Rhigh TEMRA clonotypes than of TEM or TCM clonotypes. The authors noted that a human observational design cannot definitively establish the direction of differentiation between precursor and effector cells. IL-7Rhigh and IL-7R- TEMRA subsets showed more restricted TCR repertoires, with lower diversity and more expanded clonotypes, than TCM and TEM subsets.

To test a precursor-effector relationship among CD4 cytotoxic T cells, bulk UMI-based TCR sequencing was performed on four sorted CD4+ memory subsets (TCM, TEM, IL-7Rhigh TEMRA, IL-7R- TEMRA). Cells were obtained from peripheral blood mononuclear cells isolated from human blood. V and J are truncated by 4 bases and 5 bases respectively, leaving an intervening sequence of 9 bases. The germline V gene sets CDR1 to SGHDT and CDR2 to YYEEEE. The CDR3 runs 12 residues from the cysteine to the phenylalanine. Just the 36-base CDR3 DNA is kept, in frame starting at base 1. Sequencing took place on an Illumina MiSeq. In the paper's pipeline: The Shannon-Wiener index, calculated in VDJtools, was used to measure repertoire diversity. A TCRbeta clonotype counted as expanded if its clonotype frequency was 3 or higher. The raw public reads went through TCRdb reprocessing: fastp at Q25, MiXCR clone calling, in-frame beta chains kept. Every entry covers one CDR3 protein and lists the most common genes and DNA from its rows. These V and J calls are TCRdb output, not the study's own analysis. The sample records 550 to 700 distinct CDR3 sequences, approximately 22% of which are singletons. The ten largest clones capture over 10% of the sample.

What was sequenced was memory CD4+ T cells from blood (PBMCs). The sequence is built from TRBV5-6 and TRBJ2-5; the D gene identity is not certain. This receptor was identified in a human donor in good health. Here the CDR3 is given as CASSVGGETQYF. The DNA is TGTGCCAGCAGCGTAGGTGGGGAGACCCAGTACTTC.